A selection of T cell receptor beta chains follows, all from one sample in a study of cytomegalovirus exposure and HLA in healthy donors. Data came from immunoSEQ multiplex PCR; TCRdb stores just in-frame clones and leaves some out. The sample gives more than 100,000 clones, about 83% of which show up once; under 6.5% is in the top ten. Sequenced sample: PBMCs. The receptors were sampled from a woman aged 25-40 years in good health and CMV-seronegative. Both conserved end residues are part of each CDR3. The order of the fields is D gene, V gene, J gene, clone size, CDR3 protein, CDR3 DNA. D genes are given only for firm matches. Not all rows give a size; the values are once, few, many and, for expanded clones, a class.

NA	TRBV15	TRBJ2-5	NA	CATSRVLSQETQYF	TGTGCCACCAGCAGAGTACTAAGCCAAGAGACCCAGTACTTC
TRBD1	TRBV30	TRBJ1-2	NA	CAWSGTDYGYTF	TGTGCCTGGAGCGGGACAGACTATGGCTACACCTTC
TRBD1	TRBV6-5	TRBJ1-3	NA	CASSSTGGRNTIYF	TGTGCCAGCAGTTCGACAGGGGGGAGAAACACCATATATTTT
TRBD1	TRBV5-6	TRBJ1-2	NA	CASSRDRGTYGYTF	TGTGCCAGCAGCAGGGACAGGGGGACCTATGGCTACACCTTC
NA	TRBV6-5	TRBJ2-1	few	CASSSHYNEQFF	TGTGCCAGCAGCTCACATTACAATGAGCAGTTCTTC
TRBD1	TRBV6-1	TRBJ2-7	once	CASSEWAGGRGPDGQYF	TGTGCCAGCAGTGAATGGGCAGGGGGACGAGGTCCCGATGGGCAGTACTTC
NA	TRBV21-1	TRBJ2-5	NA	CASSKERAETQYF	TGTGCCAGCAGCAAAGAACGCGCGGAGACCCAGTACTTC
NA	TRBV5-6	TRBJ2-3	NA	CASSSLGVGQYF	TGTGCCAGCAGCTCCTTAGGGGTAGGGCAGTATTTT
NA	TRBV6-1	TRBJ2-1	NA	CASSRVGYNEQFF	TGTGCCAGTAGCAGGGTGGGCTACAATGAGCAGTTCTTC
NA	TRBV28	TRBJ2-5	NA	CASSSSFAAQETQYF	TGTGCCAGCAGTTCATCATTCGCGGCCCAAGAGACCCAGTACTTC
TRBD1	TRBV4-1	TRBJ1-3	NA	CASSPAGGIGNTIYF	TGCGCCAGCAGCCCAGCAGGGGGCATAGGAAACACCATATATTTT
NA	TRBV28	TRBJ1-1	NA	CASSNRVWSTEAFF	TGTGCCAGCAGTAACAGGGTGTGGAGCACTGAAGCTTTCTTT
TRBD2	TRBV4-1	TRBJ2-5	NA	CASSQTSGGQQETQYF	TGCGCCAGCAGCCAGACTAGCGGGGGCCAACAAGAGACCCAGTACTTC
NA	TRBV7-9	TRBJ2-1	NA	CARGGLTNEQFF	TGTGCCAGGGGGGGACTGACGAATGAGCAGTTCTTC
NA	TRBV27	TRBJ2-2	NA	CASSSQTPGELFF	TGTGCCAGCAGCTCTCAGACACCCGGGGAGCTGTTTTTT
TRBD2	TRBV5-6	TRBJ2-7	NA	CASSLFQRGGKQYF	TGTGCCAGCAGCTTGTTCCAGCGGGGGGGCAAGCAGTACTTC
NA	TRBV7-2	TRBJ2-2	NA	CASSPGGINTGELFF	TGTGCCAGCAGCCCTGGGGGGATTAACACCGGGGAGCTGTTTTTT
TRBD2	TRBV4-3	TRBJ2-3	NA	CASSQESGGSTDTQYF	TGCGCCAGCAGCCAAGAGAGCGGGGGGAGCACAGATACGCAGTATTTT
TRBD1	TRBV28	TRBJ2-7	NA	CASTLGDRAHEQYF	TGTGCCAGCACTCTCGGGGACAGGGCACACGAGCAGTACTTC
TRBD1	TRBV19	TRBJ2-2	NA	CASSTLPGQSTGELFF	TGTGCCAGTAGTACCCTGCCGGGACAGAGCACCGGGGAGCTGTTTTTT
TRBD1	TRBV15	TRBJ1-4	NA	CATSIPGHRGYEKLFF	TGTGCCACCAGCATCCCGGGACACAGGGGGTATGAAAAACTGTTTTTT
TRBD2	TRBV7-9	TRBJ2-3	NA	CSSSLGGRGLADRDTQYF	TGTTCCAGCAGCCTAGGGGGCCGGGGACTAGCGGATCGAGATACGCAGTATTTT
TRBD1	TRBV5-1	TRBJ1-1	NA	CASSSQGWGTEAFF	TGCGCCAGCAGCTCACAGGGGTGGGGCACTGAAGCTTTCTTT
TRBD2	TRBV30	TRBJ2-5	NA	CAWSQDPRGEQYF	TGTGCCTGGAGCCAGGACCCCCGGGGGGAGCAGTACTTC
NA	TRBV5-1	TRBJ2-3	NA	CASSLGSNGVTDTQYF	TGCGCCAGCAGCTTGGGATCTAACGGGGTCACAGATACGCAGTATTTT
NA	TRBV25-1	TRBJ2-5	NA	CASSEQSETQYF	TGTGCCAGCAGTGAACAGTCGGAGACCCAGTACTTC
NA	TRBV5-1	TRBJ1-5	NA	CASSPVDSSNQPQHF	TGCGCCAGCAGCCCCGTCGACAGCAGCAATCAGCCCCAGCATTTT
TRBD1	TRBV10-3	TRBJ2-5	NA	CAISEPTTGKETQYF	TGTGCCATCAGTGAGCCCACGACAGGGAAAGAGACCCAGTACTTC
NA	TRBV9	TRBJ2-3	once	CASSVGVSLLSTDTQYF	TGTGCCAGCAGCGTAGGGGTTAGCCTACTTAGCACAGATACGCAGTATTTT
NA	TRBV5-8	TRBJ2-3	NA	CASSSASYDTDTQYF	TGTGCCAGCAGCTCGGCTAGCTATGACACAGATACGCAGTATTTT
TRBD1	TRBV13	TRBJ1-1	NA	CASSPPDRDGGAFF	TGTGCCAGCAGCCCTCCGGACAGGGACGGGGGAGCTTTCTTT
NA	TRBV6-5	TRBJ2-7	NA	CASSQIQGSSYEQYF	TGTGCCAGCAGCCAAATCCAGGGTTCCTCCTACGAGCAGTACTTC
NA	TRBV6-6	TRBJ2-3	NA	CASRPRLVIHDTQYF	TGTGCCAGCAGGCCCCGACTAGTCATTCATGATACGCAGTATTTT
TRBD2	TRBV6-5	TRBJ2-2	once	CASSFLTGGVTGELFF	TGTGCCAGCAGTTTCTTGACTGGGGGGGTCACCGGGGAGCTGTTTTTT
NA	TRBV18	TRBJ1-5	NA	CASSPVGGGNQPQHF	TGTGCCAGCTCACCAGTTGGGGGAGGTAATCAGCCCCAGCATTTT
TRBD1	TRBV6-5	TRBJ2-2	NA	CASSYSTGGDGELFF	TGTGCCAGCAGTTACTCTACAGGGGGTGACGGGGAGCTGTTTTTT
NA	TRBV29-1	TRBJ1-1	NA	CSVDTHGGGRGTEAFF	TGCAGCGTTGATACCCACGGGGGGGGGCGAGGGACTGAAGCTTTCTTT
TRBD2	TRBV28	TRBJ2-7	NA	CASSWGGSSYEQYF	TGTGCCAGCAGTTGGGGCGGGAGCTCCTACGAGCAGTACTTC
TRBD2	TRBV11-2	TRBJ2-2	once	CASSLLLAGVNTGELFF	TGTGCCAGCAGCTTACTCTTAGCGGGAGTAAACACCGGGGAGCTGTTTTTT
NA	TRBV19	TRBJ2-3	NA	CASTGGTDTQYF	TGTGCCAGTACAGGCGGCACAGATACGCAGTATTTT
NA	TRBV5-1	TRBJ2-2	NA	CASSFWGGADTGELFF	TGCGCCAGCAGCTTTTGGGGGGGGGCCGACACCGGGGAGCTGTTTTTT
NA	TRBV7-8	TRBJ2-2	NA	CASSLWRINTGELFF	TGTGCCAGCAGCTTATGGCGGATCAACACCGGGGAGCTGTTTTTT
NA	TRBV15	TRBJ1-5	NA	CATSPRDTGQQHF	TGTGCCACCAGCCCCCGGGACACAGGCCAACAGCATTTT
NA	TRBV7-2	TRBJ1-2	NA	CASSLSTAINGYTF	TGTGCCAGCAGCTTATCAACAGCCATTAATGGCTACACCTTC
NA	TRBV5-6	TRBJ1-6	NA	CASSMGSSYNSPLHF	TGTGCCAGCAGCATGGGGAGCTCCTATAATTCACCCCTCCACTTT